The 20 T cell receptor beta chains given below trace back to one sample, sequenced in a study of OX40 agonist ivuxolimab in advanced cancers. The method was immunoSEQ multiplex PCR; TCRdb's version includes in-frame clones alone and lacks a portion of them. The table lists 78,000 or so clones, around 90% of them singletons. The specimen comprised CD4+ or CD8+ T cells sorted from blood, sampled in a trial of the OX40 agonist ivuxolimab. The receptors stem from an adult with an advanced solid tumor such as melanoma, head and neck, liver or kidney cancer.

J is TRBJ1-2 and V is TRBV5-6; no clear D. CDR3 length: 14 residues. The germline V and J ends were trimmed by 4 bases and 13 bases, with 23 bases remaining between them. Germline V CDR1 and CDR2: SGHDT, YYEEEE. The CDR3 nucleotides read TGTGCCAGCAGCACCGAGGCGGTATGGGGATGGAGCACCTTC. It yields the protein CASSTEAVWGWSTF.

This rearrangement joins TRBV7-9 to TRBJ1-4, with 7 bases fitting TRBD1. This CDR3 has 15 residues. Looked up from germline, CDR1 is SEHNR and CDR2 is FQNEAQ (reference sequence). J lost 3 bases, V lost 0 bases, and 1 base had no gene match. CDR3 sequence: CASSLAQGSNEKLFF. The DNA of the CDR3 is TGTGCCAGCAGCTTAGCACAGGGGTCTAATGAAAAACTGTTTTTT.

The genes are TRBV27 and TRBJ1-5; 8 nucleotides line up with TRBD1. Per the germline V gene, CDR1 is MNHEY and CDR2 is SMNVEV (reference sequence). V trimming: 5 bases; J trimming: 4 bases; junction bases outside the gene matches: 10. There are 16 residues in the CDR3. The CDR3 nucleotides are TGTGCCAGCAGTCCGTCGACAGGGGATTATAATCAGCCCCAGCATTTT. Protein sequence: CASSPSTGDYNQPQHF.

The chain links TRBV6-5 to TRBJ2-2; D unresolved. Germline V gives CDR1 MNHEY, CDR2 SVGAGI. The CDR3 is 12 residues long. V was pared by 5 bases and J by 6 bases, with 7 bases between. The CDR3 reads CASSISPGELFF. CDR3 DNA sequence: TGTGCCAGCAGTATCAGCCCCGGGGAGCTGTTTTTT.

The chain links TRBV12-5 to TRBJ1-3, with D perhaps matching TRBD1 (5 bases). Germline loops: CDR1 LGHNT, CDR2 FRNRAP. The CDR3 has 14 residues. Trimming shortened V by 5 bases and J by 4 bases, and 12 bases separated the two germline ends. The DNA for the CDR3 is TGTGCTAGTGGTGCCCACTGGGGCGGAAACACCATATATTTT. As protein: CASGAHWGGNTIYF.

V is TRBV5-1 and J is TRBJ2-5; D is ambiguous. From germline, CDR1 is SGHRS and CDR2 YFSETQ. Trimming took 4 bases from V and 5 from J, leaving 12 bases between them. The CDR3 extends over 13 amino acids. CDR3: CASSKSQVETQYF. CDR3 in DNA: TGCGCCAGCAGCAAGTCCCAGGTCGAGACCCAGTACTTC.

The chain couples TRBV2 to TRBJ2-5; 16 bases match TRBD2. The junction had 6 bases not matched to a gene; V was cut back by 7 bases and J by 4 bases. This CDR3 has 16 residues. Germline V gene sequence: CDR1 SNHLY, CDR2 FYNNEI. DNA for the CDR3: TGTGCCAGCAACCCCGGGACTAGCGGGGGGGGAGAGACCCAGTACTTC. Its translation: CASNPGTSGGGETQYF.

The chain links TRBV9 to TRBJ2-5; D is unclear. The CDR3 is 12 amino acids. V lost 0 bases and J 1 base, leaving 1 base between the germline ends. Germline lookup yields CDR1 SGDLS and CDR2 YYNGEE. The chain's CDR3 is CASSVGQETQYF. The CDR3 coding sequence is TGTGCCAGCAGCGTAGGCCAAGAGACCCAGTACTTC.

In nucleotides, the CDR3 is TGTGCCAGCACTGATGACAAATCCTACGAGCAGTACTTC. Translating it yields CASTDDKSYEQYF. The chain carries TRBV7-6 and TRBJ2-7; D is uncertain. CDR3 length equals 13 residues. CDR1 and CDR2 from the germline V gene are SGHVS and FNYEAQ. Trimming stripped 7 bases from V and 1 base from J, with 11 bases between.

The chain couples TRBV5-1 to TRBJ1-2, with 8 nucleotides matching TRBD1. Germline loops: CDR1 SGHRS, CDR2 YFSETQ. CDR3 size: 15 residues. V shed 3 bases, J shed 4 bases, and the junction held 8 bases outside the gene matches. This CDR3 is CASSSGTGPFYGYTF. The CDR3, as DNA: TGCGCCAGCAGCTCCGGGACAGGCCCCTTCTATGGCTACACCTTC.

The J gene is TRBJ2-3, the V gene TRBV12-5; 10 nucleotides agree with TRBD1. Per the germline V gene, CDR1 is LGHNT and CDR2 is FRNRAP. This CDR3 region has 16 residues. J lost 2 bases, V lost 6 bases, and 8 bases had no gene match. Written as DNA, the CDR3 is TGTGCTAGTGGGTCCGGGACAGGGGTTTTCACAGATACGCAGTATTTT. Its protein is CASGSGTGVFTDTQYF.

CDR3 region: CASSLEGGGYTF. The CDR3, as DNA: TGTGCCAGCAGCTTGGAAGGGGGTGGCTACACCTTC. J is TRBJ1-2 and V is TRBV5-6; D is perhaps TRBD1 (6 bases). This CDR3 is built from 12 residues. The V end lost 0 bases, the J end lost 7 bases, and 7 bases lay between the germline ends. Germline-derived CDR1 and CDR2 are SGHDT and YYEEEE.

The chain links TRBV10-3 to TRBJ1-1; D unclear. Per the germline V gene, CDR1 is ENHRY and CDR2 is SYGVKD. Trimming removed 3 bases at V and 0 bases at J, with 5 bases between. The CDR3 extends over 13 amino acids. CDR3 coding DNA: TGTGCCATCAGTGATTCGCTGAACACTGAAGCTTTCTTT. Residues: CAISDSLNTEAFF.

This chain uses TRBV29-1 with TRBJ2-1; TRBD2 aligns across 7 bases. Unmatched junction bases numbered 12, after V lost 6 bases and J lost 7 bases. CDR1 SQVTM and CDR2 ANQGSEA come from the germline V gene. This CDR3 region has 14 residues. The CDR3 nucleotides read TGCAGCGTCCACTCCACAAACGGGGGGAATGAGCAGTTCTTC. Translated: CSVHSTNGGNEQFF.

This rearrangement joins TRBV2 to TRBJ1-1, with 9 bases fitting TRBD1. CDR1 is SNHLY, CDR2 FYNNEI, per germline. CDR3 size: 16 residues. V dropped 5 bases and J dropped 2; count of bases not matched to a gene: 9. Written as DNA, the CDR3 is TGTGCCAGCAGTCCTCACAGGGGGCTGGAAAACACTGAAGCTTTCTTT. Amino acids: CASSPHRGLENTEAFF.

The CDR3 DNA reads TGTGCCAGTAGTATTGGGACTAGCGCCTACAATGAGCAGTTCTTC. As protein: CASSIGTSAYNEQFF. The gene calls are TRBV19 and TRBJ2-1; 10 bases are shared with TRBD2. The CDR3 spans 15 residues. With 3 bases clipped from V and 2 bases from J, the junction kept 1 base outside the gene matches. Germline V CDR1 and CDR2: LNHDA, SQIVND (reference sequence).

V and J are TRBV6-5 and TRBJ1-2, with 8 bases that match TRBD1. The junction had 7 bases not matched to a gene; V was cut back by 5 bases and J by 8 bases. The CDR3 spans 13 residues. CDR1 and CDR2 from the germline V gene are MNHEY and SVGAGI. CDR3 residues: CASSTGGSGGYTF. CDR3 bases: TGTGCCAGCAGTACAGGGGGTTCTGGAGGCTACACCTTC.

V usage is TRBV27 and J usage is TRBJ2-1, with 7 bases aligning to TRBD1. V lost 4 bases and J lost 4; bases outside the gene matches: 4. CDR3 length equals 14 residues. Germline V CDR1 and CDR2: MNHEY, SMNVEV (reference sequence). The CDR3 DNA follows: TGTGCCAGCAGTTGGGGGACAGCTTACAATGAGCAGTTCTTC. Its translation is CASSWGTAYNEQFF.

V is TRBV6-1 and J is TRBJ1-3; tentative D call: TRBD1 (6 bases). Germline CDR1 and CDR2: MNHNS and SASEGT. There are 15 residues in the CDR3. Trimming cost V 0 bases and J 4 bases, with 10 bases left between them. CDR3 residues: CASSEAPTGGNTIYF. DNA of the CDR3: TGTGCCAGCAGTGAAGCCCCAACAGGGGGAAACACCATATATTTT.

The chain joins TRBV7-6 to TRBJ2-5; weak D call: TRBD2 (6 bases). Germline V lookup: CDR1 SGHVS, CDR2 FNYEAQ. V lost 2 bases, J lost 0 bases, and 13 bases lay in between. The CDR3 runs to 16 residues. The CDR3 loop reads CASSLTISGYQETQYF. In nucleotides, the CDR3 is TGTGCCAGCAGCTTAACCATTAGCGGTTACCAAGAGACCCAGTACTTC.